These 4 T cell receptor beta chains came from one sample sequenced in a study of cytomegalovirus exposure and HLA in healthy donors. A multiplex PCR was run with 60 Vbeta primers and 13 Jbeta primers. Some clones are missing from TCRdb's copy, which holds only in-frame ones; the method was immunoSEQ multiplex PCR. This sample yields roughly 90,000 clones, of which approximately 85% are seen a single time; approximately 3.6% belongs to the top ten. The sequenced material came from PBMCs. Source of these receptors: a man between 25 and 39 years old in good health and CMV-seropositive.

The chain links TRBV11-3 to TRBJ2-1; the D is unclear. Germline CDR1 is SGHNT and CDR2 is YENEEA. This CDR3 region has 16 residues. Deletions cut 6 bases from V and 0 bases from J, with 15 bases between. CDR3 sequence reads: CASSPTGPGSYNEQFF. In nucleotides, the CDR3 is TGTGCCAGCAGTCCTACCGGCCCAGGCTCCTACAATGAGCAGTTCTTC. The full variable domain, in which reference TRBV11-3 and TRBJ2-1 provide the parts outside the CDR3, is EAGVVQSPRYKIIEKKQPVAFWCNPISGHNTLYWYLQNLGQGPELLIRYENEEAVDDSQLPKDRFSAERLKGVDSTLKIQPAELGDSAVYLCASSPTGPGSYNEQFFGPGTRLTVL.

CDR3 DNA sequence: TGTGCCAGCAGCGTCGGGGACAGGGGGATCCGGGATGAGCAGTTCTTC. Protein: CASSVGDRGIRDEQFF. This chain connects TRBV9 to TRBJ2-1; 11 positions match TRBD1. CDR1 SGDLS and CDR2 YYNGEE come from the germline V gene. Unmatched junction bases numbered 9, after V lost 2 bases and J lost 8 bases. This CDR3 has 16 amino acids.

The chain links TRBV9 to TRBJ2-1, with 9 bases matching TRBD2. This CDR3 contains 15 residues. Looked up from germline, CDR1 is SGDLS and CDR2 is YYNGEE. V lost 3 bases, J lost 7 bases, and 8 bases stayed unmatched. The CDR3 DNA is TGTGCCAGCAGCGCACCGGGGACTAGCAGGAATGAGCAGTTCTTC. As protein: CASSAPGTSRNEQFF. Based on the CDR3 plus reference TRBV9 and TRBJ2-1, the full variable domain is DSGVTQTPKHLITATGQRVTLRCSPRSGDLSVYWYQQSLDQGLQFLIQYYNGEERAKGNILERFSAQQFPDLHSELNLSSLELGDSALYFCASSAPGTSRNEQFFGPGTRLTVL.

The table lists this clone with a count of one. The rearrangement links TRBV12-5 to TRBJ2-5; TRBD2 might be the D (6 bases). The J call may be in error: the DNA end matches TRBJ2-7 better. The V gene's germline CDR1 is LGHNT and CDR2 FRNRAP. CDR3 length equals 14 residues. CDR3 protein: CASGTGLPSYEQYF. In nucleotides, the CDR3 is TGTGCTAGTGGGACGGGACTTCCCTCCTACGAGCAGTACTTC.